The T cell receptor beta chain under discussion was sequenced for a study of tumor-infiltrating lymphocytes in primary liver carcinoma. Study results and limitations: Presence in all five tumor regions was observed for only about 8-25% of top clones.

This clonotype was picked up many times. Its specificity is not known. The approximately 17-34 mg bulk tissue piece was not sorted before simultaneous RNA and DNA extraction. The authors made TCR beta cDNA from 400 to 600 ng total RNA with a constant-region primer. Employing slightly modified ARM-PCR, three nested multiplex PCR rounds were run, and these gave rise to the TCR beta libraries. A C-beta reverse primer was combined with TRBV1-TRBV30 forward primers in the first two PCR rounds, and each round had approximately 9 cycles. TCRdb analysed the multiplex PCR reads with MiXCR anew, one entry per CDR3 protein. This table holds tens of thousands of distinct CDR3 sequences, about three quarters found once. Trimming cost V 5 bases and J 3 bases; bases outside gene matches: 5. The CDR3 consists of 14 residues. Per germline, CDR1 MDHEN and CDR2 SYDVKM.

The sample consisted of liver tumor tissue from sampling region 4. As for subset: tumor region T4, right-lateral pole. The genes are TRBV28 and TRBJ2-7, with 9 bases identical to TRBD2. The sequence came from a man aged 35-49 years with primary liver carcinoma and hepatitis B virus infection. For the CDR3, the DNA is TGTGCCAGCAGTCCGCTAGCGGGGATCTACGAGCAGTACTTC. Its protein is CASSPLAGIYEQYF.